The rows below give T cell receptor beta chains drawn from one sample of a study of beta chain features in type 1 diabetes. Assay: immunoSEQ multiplex PCR; the TCRdb copy retains only in-frame clones and omits some. Here the sample spans around 250,000 clones, approximately 15% being singletons. Sequences were obtained from naive CD4+ T cells from blood. The receptors originated from a man aged 30 to 39 with type 1 diabetes. The CDR3 runs from the conserved cysteine through the conserved F or W. D genes are given only for firm matches. Clone size is given for some rows only: seen once, a few or many times, or a class if the clone is expanded.

>TRBV7-9|NA|NA|TRBJ1-2
CASSLASQVIANYGYTF
TGTGCCAGCAGCTTAGCATCGCAGGTGATAGCTAACTATGGCTACACCTTC
>TRBV2|NA|TRBD1|TRBJ1-1
CASIWTGPVNTEAFF
TGTGCCAGCATCTGGACAGGGCCGGTGAACACTGAAGCTTTCTTT
>TRBV30|few|NA|TRBJ1-6
CAWSVLGRSSYNSPLHF
TGTGCCTGGAGTGTACTAGGCCGGAGCTCCTATAATTCACCCCTCCACTTT
>TRBV30|NA|NA|TRBJ1-4
CAWMQGLSEKLFF
TGTGCCTGGATGCAGGGATTGAGTGAAAAACTGTTTTTT
>TRBV5-1|NA|TRBD1|TRBJ1-2
CASSPGQNGYTF
TGCGCCAGCAGCCCGGGACAGAATGGCTACACCTTC
>TRBV6-5|NA|NA|TRBJ1-5
CASSRSAGQPQHF
TGTGCCAGCAGTAGGTCGGCGGGACAGCCCCAGCATTTT
>TRBV18|NA|TRBD1|TRBJ1-4
CASSPPHGTGISKLFF
TGTGCCAGCTCACCACCCCATGGGACAGGAATCTCAAAACTGTTTTTT
>TRBV9|few|NA|TRBJ2-2
CASSGTGLGTGELFF
TGTGCCAGCAGCGGCACAGGGCTGGGCACCGGGGAGCTGTTTTTT
>TRBV9|few|TRBD2|TRBJ2-5
CASSVAPLAGGQETQYF
TGTGCCAGCAGCGTAGCCCCGCTAGCGGGGGGCCAAGAGACCCAGTACTTC
>TRBV19|NA|NA|TRBJ2-7
CATSPGDVYEQYF
TGTGCCACTTCACCAGGGGATGTCTACGAGCAGTACTTC
>TRBV12-5|NA|NA|TRBJ2-5
CASGLLDGRETQYF
TGTGCTAGTGGTTTGTTGGATGGGCGAGAGACCCAGTACTTC
>TRBV30|few|TRBD1|TRBJ1-4
CAWRGTGVEKLFF
TGTGCCTGGAGAGGGACAGGGGTTGAAAAACTGTTTTTT
>TRBV2|NA|NA|TRBJ2-3
CASSGQGDNTQYF
TGTGCCAGCAGTGGCCAGGGTGACAATACGCAGTATTTT
>TRBV5-1|few|NA|TRBJ2-7
CASSRGSGGWDEQYF
TGCGCCAGCAGCAGGGGCTCAGGTGGTTGGGACGAGCAGTACTTC
>TRBV4-1|few|TRBD1|TRBJ1-1
CASSQGRQGYTEAFF
TGCGCCAGCAGCCAAGGGAGACAGGGCTATACGGAAGCTTTCTTT
>TRBV2|few|TRBD1|TRBJ1-1
CASSEAGTGLKTFF
TGTGCCAGCAGTGAAGCAGGGACAGGGCTTAAAACTTTCTTT
>TRBV13|NA|NA|TRBJ1-2
CASSLGTIIYGYTF
TGTGCCAGCAGCTTAGGGACAATCATCTATGGCTACACCTTC
>TRBV7-9|few|NA|TRBJ1-1
CASSLLVNTEAFF
TGTGCCAGCAGCTTATTAGTGAACACTGAAGCTTTCTTT
>TRBV4-1|NA|NA|TRBJ1-3
CASSQDSGAGNTIYF
TGCGCCAGCAGCCAAGATTCGGGGGCTGGAAACACCATATATTTT
>TRBV19|NA|TRBD2|TRBJ2-6
CASPQMGTSSGANVLTF
TGTGCCAGTCCTCAAATGGGGACTAGCTCTGGGGCCAACGTCCTGACTTTC
>TRBV14|few|TRBD1|TRBJ1-6
CASARTGASPLHF
TGTGCCAGCGCGCGGACAGGGGCTTCACCCCTCCACTTT
>TRBV6-5|few|TRBD1|TRBJ2-7
CASSTETGDYEQYF
TGTGCCAGCAGTACAGAGACAGGGGACTACGAGCAGTACTTC